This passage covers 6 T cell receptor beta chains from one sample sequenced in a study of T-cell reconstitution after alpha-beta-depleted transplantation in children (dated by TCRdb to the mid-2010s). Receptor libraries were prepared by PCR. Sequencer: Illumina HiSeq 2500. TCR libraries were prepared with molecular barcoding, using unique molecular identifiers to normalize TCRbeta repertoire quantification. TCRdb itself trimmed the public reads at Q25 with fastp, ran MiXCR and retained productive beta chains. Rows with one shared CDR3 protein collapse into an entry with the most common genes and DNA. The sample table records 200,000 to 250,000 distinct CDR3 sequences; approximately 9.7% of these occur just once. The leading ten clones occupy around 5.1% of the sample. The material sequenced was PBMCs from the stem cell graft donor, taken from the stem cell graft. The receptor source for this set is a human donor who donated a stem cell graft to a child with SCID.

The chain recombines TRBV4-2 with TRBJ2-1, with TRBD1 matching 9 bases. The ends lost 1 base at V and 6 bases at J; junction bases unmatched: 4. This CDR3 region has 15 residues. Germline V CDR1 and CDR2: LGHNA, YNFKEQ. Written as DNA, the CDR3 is TGTGCCAGCAGCCAAGCGGACAGGGGTGGCAATGAGCAGTTCTTC. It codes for CASSQADRGGNEQFF.

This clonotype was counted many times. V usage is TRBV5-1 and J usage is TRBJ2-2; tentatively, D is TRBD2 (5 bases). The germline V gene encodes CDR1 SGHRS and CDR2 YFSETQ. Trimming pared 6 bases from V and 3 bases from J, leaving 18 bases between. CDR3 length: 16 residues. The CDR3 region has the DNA TGCGCCAGCACCCCCCGCGGACTTGGGGACACCGGGGAGCTGTTTTTT. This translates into CASTPRGLGDTGELFF.

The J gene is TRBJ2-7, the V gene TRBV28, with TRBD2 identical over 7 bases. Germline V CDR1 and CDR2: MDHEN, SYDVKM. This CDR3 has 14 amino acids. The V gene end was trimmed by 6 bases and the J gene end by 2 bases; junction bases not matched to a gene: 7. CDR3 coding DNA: TGTGCCAGCAGCTCTAGCGGTGTCACCTACGAGCAGTACTTC. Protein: CASSSSGVTYEQYF.

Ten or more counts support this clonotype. CDR3 sequence reads: CASSHHGVERNSPLHF. In nucleotides, the CDR3 is TGTGCCAGCAGCCACCACGGGGTAGAACGTAATTCACCCCTCCACTTT. V gene TRBV12-3 or TRBV12-4 combines with J gene TRBJ1-6; D not resolved. V lost 6 bases, J lost 6 bases, and 18 bases lay in between. This CDR3 is 16 amino acids long.

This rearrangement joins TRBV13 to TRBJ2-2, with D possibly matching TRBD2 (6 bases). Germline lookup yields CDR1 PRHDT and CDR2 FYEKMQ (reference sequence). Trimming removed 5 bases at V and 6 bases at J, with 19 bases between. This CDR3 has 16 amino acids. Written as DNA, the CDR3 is TGTGCCAGCAGCACCCGAGGAGGGAGAGTCTCCGGGGAGCTGTTTTTT. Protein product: CASSTRGGRVSGELFF.

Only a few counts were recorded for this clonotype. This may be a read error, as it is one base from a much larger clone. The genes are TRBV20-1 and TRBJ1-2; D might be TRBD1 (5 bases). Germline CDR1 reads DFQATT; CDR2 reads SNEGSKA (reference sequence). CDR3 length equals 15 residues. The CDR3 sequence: CSALLGQGANYGYPF. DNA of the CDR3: TGCAGTGCCCTTCTGGGGCAGGGCGCTAACTATGGCTACCCCTTC.